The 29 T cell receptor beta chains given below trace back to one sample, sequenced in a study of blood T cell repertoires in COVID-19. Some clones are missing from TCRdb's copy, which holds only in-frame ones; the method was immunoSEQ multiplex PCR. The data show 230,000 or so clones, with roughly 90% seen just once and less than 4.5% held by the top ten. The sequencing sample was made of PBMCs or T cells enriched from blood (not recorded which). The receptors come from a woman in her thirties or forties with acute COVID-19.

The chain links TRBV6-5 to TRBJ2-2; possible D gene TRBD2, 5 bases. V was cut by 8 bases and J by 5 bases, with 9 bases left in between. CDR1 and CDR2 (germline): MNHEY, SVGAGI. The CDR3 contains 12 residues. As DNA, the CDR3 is TGTGCCAGCCATCGAGGGACCGGGGAGCTGTTTTTT. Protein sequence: CASHRGTGELFF.

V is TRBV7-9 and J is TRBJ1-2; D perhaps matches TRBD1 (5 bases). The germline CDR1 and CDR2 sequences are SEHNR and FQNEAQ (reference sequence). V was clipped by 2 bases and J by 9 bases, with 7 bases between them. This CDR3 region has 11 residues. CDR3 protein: CASSLQGSYTF. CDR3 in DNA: TGTGCCAGCAGCTTACAGGGAAGCTACACCTTC. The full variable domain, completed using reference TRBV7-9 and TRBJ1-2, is DTGVSQNPRHKITKRGQNVTFRCDPISEHNRLYWYRQTLGQGPEFLTYFQNEAQLEKSRLLSDRFSAERPKGSFSTLEIQRTEQGDSAMYLCASSLQGSYTFGSGTRLTVV.

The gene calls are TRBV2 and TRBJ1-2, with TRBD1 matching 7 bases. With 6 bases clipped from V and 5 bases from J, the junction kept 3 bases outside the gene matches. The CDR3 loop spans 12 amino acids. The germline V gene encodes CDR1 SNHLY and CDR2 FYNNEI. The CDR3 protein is CASRATGYGYTF. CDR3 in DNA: TGTGCCAGCAGGGCGACAGGGTATGGCTACACCTTC.

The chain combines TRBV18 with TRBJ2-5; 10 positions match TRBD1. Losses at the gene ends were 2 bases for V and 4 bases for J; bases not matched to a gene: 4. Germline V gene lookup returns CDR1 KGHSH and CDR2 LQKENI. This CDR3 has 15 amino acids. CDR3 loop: CASSPIGTGAETQYF. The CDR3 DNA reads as TGTGCCAGCTCACCAATAGGGACAGGGGCAGAGACCCAGTACTTC.

The CDR3 is CASSSILQGSTEAFF. The DNA for the CDR3 is TGCGCCAGCAGCTCGATATTACAGGGGAGCACTGAAGCTTTCTTT. The rearrangement links TRBV5-1 to TRBJ1-1; 7 nucleotides align to TRBD1. Germline V gene sequence: CDR1 SGHRS, CDR2 YFSETQ. The V gene end was trimmed by 3 bases and the J gene end by 4 bases; junction bases not matched to a gene: 9. The CDR3 runs to 15 residues.

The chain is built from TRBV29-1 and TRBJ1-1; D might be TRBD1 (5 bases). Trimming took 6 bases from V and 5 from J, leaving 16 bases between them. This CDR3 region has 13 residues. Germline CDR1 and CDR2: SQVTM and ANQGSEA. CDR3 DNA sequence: TGCAGCGTCCCTGGGAGGGACGGTACTGAAGCTTTCTTT. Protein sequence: CSVPGRDGTEAFF.

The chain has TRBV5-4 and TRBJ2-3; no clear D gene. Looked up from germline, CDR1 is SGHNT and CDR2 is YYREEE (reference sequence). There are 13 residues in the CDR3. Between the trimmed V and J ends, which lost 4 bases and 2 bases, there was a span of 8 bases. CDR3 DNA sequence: TGTGCCAGCAGCCCAACTACCACAGATACGCAGTATTTT. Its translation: CASSPTTTDTQYF.

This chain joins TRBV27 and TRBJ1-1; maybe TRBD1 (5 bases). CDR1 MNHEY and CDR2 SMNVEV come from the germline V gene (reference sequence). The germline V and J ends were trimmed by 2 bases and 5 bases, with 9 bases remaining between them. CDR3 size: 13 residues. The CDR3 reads CASSLGSGTEAFF. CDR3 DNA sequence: TGTGCCAGCAGTTTAGGGTCAGGGACTGAAGCTTTCTTT.

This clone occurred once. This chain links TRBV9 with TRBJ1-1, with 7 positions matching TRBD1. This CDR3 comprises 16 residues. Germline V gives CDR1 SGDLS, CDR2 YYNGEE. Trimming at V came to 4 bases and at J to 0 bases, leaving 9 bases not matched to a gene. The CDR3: CASSLQGSGLNTEAFF. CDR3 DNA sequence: TGTGCCAGCAGCCTACAGGGGAGTGGGCTGAACACTGAAGCTTTCTTT.

The CDR3 sequence: CASTPGTRKLFF. The CDR3 DNA reads as TGTGCCAGCACCCCGGGTACCCGGAAGCTGTTTTTT. This sequence joins TRBV6-5 and TRBJ2-2; D gene uncertain. The ends were cut back, 7 bases at V and 12 bases at J, with 15 bases in the middle. CDR1 and CDR2 (germline): MNHEY, SVGAGI. The CDR3 extends over 12 amino acids.

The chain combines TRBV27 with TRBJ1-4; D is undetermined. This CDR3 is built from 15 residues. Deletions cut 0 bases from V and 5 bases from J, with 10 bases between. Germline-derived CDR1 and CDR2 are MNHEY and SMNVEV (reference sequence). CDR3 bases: TGTGCCAGCAGTTTATCGTCCAGGCCAAATGAAAAACTGTTTTTT. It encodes CASSLSSRPNEKLFF.

CDR3 DNA: TGTGCCAGCAGACCAACAGAACCACGGGAAAAACTGTTTTTT. Protein sequence: CASRPTEPREKLFF. This rearrangement joins TRBV13 to TRBJ1-4; no firm D call. Looked up from germline, CDR1 is PRHDT and CDR2 is FYEKMQ (reference sequence). This CDR3 comprises 14 residues. V was shortened by 6 bases and J by 8 bases, with 16 bases between the two germline ends.

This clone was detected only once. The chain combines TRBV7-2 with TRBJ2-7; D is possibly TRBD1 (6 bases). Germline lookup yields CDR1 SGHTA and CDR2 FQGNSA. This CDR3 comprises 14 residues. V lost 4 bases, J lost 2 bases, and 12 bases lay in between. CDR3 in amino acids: CASSYPGQPYEQYV. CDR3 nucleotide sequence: TGTGCCAGCAGCTACCCCGGACAGCCCTACGAGCAGTACGTC.

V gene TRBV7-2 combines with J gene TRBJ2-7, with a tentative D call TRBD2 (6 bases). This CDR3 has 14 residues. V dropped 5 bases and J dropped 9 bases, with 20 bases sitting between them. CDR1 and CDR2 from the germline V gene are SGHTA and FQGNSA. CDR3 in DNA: TGTGCCAGCAGCCTACCGGGACTCACCCCGGGGCAGTACTTC. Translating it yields CASSLPGLTPGQYF.

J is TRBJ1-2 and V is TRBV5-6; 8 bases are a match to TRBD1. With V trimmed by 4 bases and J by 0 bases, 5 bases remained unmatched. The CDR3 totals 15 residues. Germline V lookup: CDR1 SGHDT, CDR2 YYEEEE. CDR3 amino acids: CASSLQGAANYGYTF. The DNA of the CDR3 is TGTGCCAGCAGCCTGCAGGGGGCGGCTAACTATGGCTACACCTTC. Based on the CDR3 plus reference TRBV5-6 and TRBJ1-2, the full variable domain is DAGVTQSPTHLIKTRGQQVTLRCSPKSGHDTVSWYQQALGQGPQFIFQYYEEEERQRGNFPDRFSGHQFPNYSSELNVNALLLGDSALYLCASSLQGAANYGYTFGSGTRLTVV.

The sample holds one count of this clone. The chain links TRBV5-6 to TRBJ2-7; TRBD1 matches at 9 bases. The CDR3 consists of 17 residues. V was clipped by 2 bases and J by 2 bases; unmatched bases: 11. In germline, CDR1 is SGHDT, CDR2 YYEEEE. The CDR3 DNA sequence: TGTGCCAGCAGCTTAGGCTGGACAGGGGCCGGTACCTACGAGCAGTACGTC. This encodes CASSLGWTGAGTYEQYV.

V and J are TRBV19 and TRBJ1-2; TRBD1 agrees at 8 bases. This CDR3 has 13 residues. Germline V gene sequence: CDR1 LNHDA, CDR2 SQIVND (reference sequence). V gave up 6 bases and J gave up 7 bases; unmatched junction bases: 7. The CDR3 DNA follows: TGTGCCAGTAGCTCCGGGACAGGCGCTGGCTACACCTTC. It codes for CASSSGTGAGYTF.

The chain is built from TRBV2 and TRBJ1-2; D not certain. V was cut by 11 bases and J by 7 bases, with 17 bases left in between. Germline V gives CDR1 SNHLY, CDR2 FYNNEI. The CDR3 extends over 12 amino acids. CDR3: CARARPGFGYTF. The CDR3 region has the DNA TGTGCCCGAGCACGGCCCGGGTTTGGCTACACCTTC.

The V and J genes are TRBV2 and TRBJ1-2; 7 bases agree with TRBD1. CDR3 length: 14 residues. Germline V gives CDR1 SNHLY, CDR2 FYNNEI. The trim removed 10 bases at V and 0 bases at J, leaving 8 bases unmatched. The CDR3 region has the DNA TGTGCCACCTTGATGGACAGGACTAACTATGGCTACACCTTC. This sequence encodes CATLMDRTNYGYTF.

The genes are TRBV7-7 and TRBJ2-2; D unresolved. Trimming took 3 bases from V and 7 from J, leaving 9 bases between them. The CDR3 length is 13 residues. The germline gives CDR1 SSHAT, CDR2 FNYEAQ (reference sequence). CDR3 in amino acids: CASSFNSVGELFF. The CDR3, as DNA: TGTGCCAGCAGCTTCAACAGTGTCGGGGAGCTGTTTTTT.

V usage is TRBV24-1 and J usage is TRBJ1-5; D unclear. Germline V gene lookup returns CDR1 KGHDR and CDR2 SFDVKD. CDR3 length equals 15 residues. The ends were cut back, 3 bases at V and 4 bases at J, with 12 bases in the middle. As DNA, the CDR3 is TGTGCCACCAGTGATCCTCGGACTGGGAATCAGCCCCAGCATTTT. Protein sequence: CATSDPRTGNQPQHF.

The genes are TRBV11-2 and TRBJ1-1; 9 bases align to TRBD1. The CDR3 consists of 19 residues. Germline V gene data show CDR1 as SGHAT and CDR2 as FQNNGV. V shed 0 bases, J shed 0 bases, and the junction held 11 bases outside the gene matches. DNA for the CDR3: TGTGCCAGCAGCTTAGATTACAGGGGGCGAGCAACAATGAACACTGAAGCTTTCTTT. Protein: CASSLDYRGRATMNTEAFF.

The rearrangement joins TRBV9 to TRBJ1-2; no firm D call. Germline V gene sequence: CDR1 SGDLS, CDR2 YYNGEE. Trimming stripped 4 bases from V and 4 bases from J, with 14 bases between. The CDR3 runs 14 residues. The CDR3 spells CASSPTPGFYGYTF. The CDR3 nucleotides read TGTGCCAGCAGCCCAACCCCGGGATTCTATGGCTACACCTTC.

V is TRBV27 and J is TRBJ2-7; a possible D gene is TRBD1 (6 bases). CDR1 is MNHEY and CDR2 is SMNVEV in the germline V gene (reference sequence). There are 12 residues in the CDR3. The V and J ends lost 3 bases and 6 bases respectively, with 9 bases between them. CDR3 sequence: CASSFLGAEQYF. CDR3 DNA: TGTGCCAGCAGTTTTTTGGGGGCCGAGCAGTACTTC.

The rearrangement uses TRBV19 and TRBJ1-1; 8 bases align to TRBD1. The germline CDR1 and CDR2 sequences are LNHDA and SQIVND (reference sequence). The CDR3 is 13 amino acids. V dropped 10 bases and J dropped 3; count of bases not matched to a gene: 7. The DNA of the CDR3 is TGTGCCACCCTTCAGGGGGCCTACACTGAAGCTTTCTTT. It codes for CATLQGAYTEAFF.

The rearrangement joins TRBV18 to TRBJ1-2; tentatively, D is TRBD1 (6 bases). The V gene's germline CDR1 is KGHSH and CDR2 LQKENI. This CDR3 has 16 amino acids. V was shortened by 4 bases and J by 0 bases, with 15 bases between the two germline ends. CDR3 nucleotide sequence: TGTGCCAGCTCACTGGGACAACCCGGGGCTAACTATGGCTACACCTTC. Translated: CASSLGQPGANYGYTF.

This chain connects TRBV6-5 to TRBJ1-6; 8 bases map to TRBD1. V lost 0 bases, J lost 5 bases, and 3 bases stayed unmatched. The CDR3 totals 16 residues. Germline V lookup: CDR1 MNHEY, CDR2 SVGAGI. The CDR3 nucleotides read TGTGCCAGCAGTTACTCGACAGGGGCGAATAATTCACCCCTCCACTTT. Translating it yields CASSYSTGANNSPLHF.

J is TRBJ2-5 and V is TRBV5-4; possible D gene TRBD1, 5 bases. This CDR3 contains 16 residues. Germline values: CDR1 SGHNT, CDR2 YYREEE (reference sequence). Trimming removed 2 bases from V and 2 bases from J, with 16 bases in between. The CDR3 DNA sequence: TGTGCCAGCAGCTTCTACCGCAGGGCCGGTCAAGAGACCCAGTACTTC. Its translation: CASSFYRRAGQETQYF.

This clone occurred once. CDR3 bases: TGTGCCAGTAACCCGACAGGGAACACCGGGGAGCTGTTTTTT. Translation gives CASNPTGNTGELFF. The chain links TRBV19 to TRBJ2-2; the D gene is possibly TRBD1 (6 bases). The CDR3 has 14 residues. Trimming removed 7 bases from V and 1 base from J, with 10 bases in between. CDR1 and CDR2 (germline): LNHDA, SQIVND (reference sequence).